A selection of T cell receptor beta chains follows, all from one sample in a study of cytomegalovirus exposure and HLA in healthy donors. The method was immunoSEQ multiplex PCR; TCRdb's version includes in-frame clones alone and lacks a portion of them. This table holds about 82,000 clones, 10% found once. The material sequenced was PBMCs. These receptor sequences come from a man aged 55 to 70 in good health and CMV-seropositive. CDR3s include the opening cysteine and the closing phenylalanine or tryptophan. D genes are given only for firm matches. Only some rows state a clone size, as once, few, many or a class for expanded clones.

clone_size: NA; v_call: TRBV19; d_call: NA; j_call: TRBJ2-3; cdr3_aa: CASSMGPRTDTQYF; cdr3_nt: TGTGCCAGTAGTATGGGGCCTAGAACAGATACGCAGTATTTT
clone_size: NA; v_call: TRBV27; d_call: TRBD2; j_call: TRBJ2-1; cdr3_aa: CASRLAGENEQFF; cdr3_nt: TGTGCCAGCAGACTAGCGGGAGAGAATGAGCAGTTCTTC
clone_size: NA; v_call: TRBV9; d_call: NA; j_call: TRBJ2-3; cdr3_aa: CASSASPDLDTQYF; cdr3_nt: TGTGCCAGCAGCGCCTCCCCAGACTTAGATACGCAGTATTTT
clone_size: NA; v_call: TRBV5-1; d_call: NA; j_call: TRBJ2-5; cdr3_aa: CASSLVHGGGETQYF; cdr3_nt: TGCGCCAGCAGCTTGGTTCACGGGGGTGGAGAGACCCAGTACTTC
clone_size: few; v_call: TRBV5-1; d_call: NA; j_call: TRBJ1-3; cdr3_aa: CASSFEGEDTIYF; cdr3_nt: TGCGCCAGCAGCTTCGAGGGTGAGGACACCATATATTTT
clone_size: NA; v_call: TRBV5-1; d_call: NA; j_call: TRBJ2-3; cdr3_aa: CASSLVGSRDTQYF; cdr3_nt: TGCGCCAGCAGCTTGGTGGGTTCTAGGGATACGCAGTATTTT
clone_size: few; v_call: TRBV30; d_call: TRBD2; j_call: TRBJ2-7; cdr3_aa: CAFRLAPYEQYF; cdr3_nt: TGTGCCTTTCGACTAGCCCCCTACGAGCAGTACTTC
clone_size: few; v_call: TRBV6-5; d_call: TRBD2; j_call: TRBJ2-3; cdr3_aa: CASSWTSGGSTDTQYF; cdr3_nt: TGTGCCAGCAGTTGGACTAGCGGGGGGAGCACAGATACGCAGTATTTT
clone_size: NA; v_call: TRBV19; d_call: TRBD2; j_call: TRBJ2-5; cdr3_aa: CASTSSGMAQYF; cdr3_nt: TGTGCCAGTACCTCTAGCGGGATGGCCCAGTACTTC
clone_size: few; v_call: TRBV28; d_call: TRBD1; j_call: TRBJ1-4; cdr3_aa: CASSPTGTANEKLFF; cdr3_nt: TGTGCCAGCAGTCCTACCGGGACAGCTAATGAAAAACTGTTTTTT
clone_size: NA; v_call: TRBV6-1; d_call: NA; j_call: TRBJ2-5; cdr3_aa: CASRGPASTQETQYF; cdr3_nt: TGTGCCAGCAGGGGGCCTGCCTCAACCCAGGAGACCCAGTACTTC
clone_size: NA; v_call: TRBV30; d_call: NA; j_call: TRBJ1-1; cdr3_aa: CAWSWGGSGTEAFF; cdr3_nt: TGTGCCTGGAGTTGGGGGGGGAGCGGCACTGAAGCTTTCTTT
clone_size: NA; v_call: TRBV6-6; d_call: NA; j_call: TRBJ2-5; cdr3_aa: CASSPQGETQYF; cdr3_nt: TGTGCCAGCAGTCCCCAGGGAGAGACCCAGTACTTC
clone_size: NA; v_call: TRBV5-1; d_call: NA; j_call: TRBJ2-3; cdr3_aa: CASSLGANTDTQYF; cdr3_nt: TGCGCCAGCAGCTTGGGCGCGAACACAGATACGCAGTATTTT
clone_size: NA; v_call: TRBV21-1; d_call: NA; j_call: TRBJ1-1; cdr3_aa: CASSKVGTGRTEAFF; cdr3_nt: TGTGCCAGCAGCAAAGTGGGGACAGGGCGAACTGAAGCTTTCTTT
clone_size: few; v_call: TRBV19; d_call: NA; j_call: TRBJ1-4; cdr3_aa: CATGGNEKLFF; cdr3_nt: TGTGCCACGGGGGGTAATGAAAAACTGTTTTTT
clone_size: NA; v_call: TRBV6-4; d_call: TRBD2; j_call: TRBJ2-7; cdr3_aa: CASSRLAGAGEQYF; cdr3_nt: TGTGCCAGCAGTCGACTAGCGGGAGCGGGGGAGCAGTACTTC
clone_size: few; v_call: TRBV7-9; d_call: NA; j_call: TRBJ1-2; cdr3_aa: CASSLESYGYTF; cdr3_nt: TGTGCCAGCAGCTTAGAGAGCTATGGCTACACCTTC
clone_size: NA; v_call: TRBV5-1; d_call: NA; j_call: TRBJ1-5; cdr3_aa: CASRPGPTDSNQPQHF; cdr3_nt: TGCGCCAGCAGGCCTGGCCCCACCGATAGCAATCAGCCCCAGCATTTT
clone_size: few; v_call: TRBV5-6; d_call: NA; j_call: TRBJ2-3; cdr3_aa: CASSLLQGSTDTQYF; cdr3_nt: TGTGCCAGCAGCCTCCTACAGGGTAGCACAGATACGCAGTATTTT
clone_size: NA; v_call: TRBV6-6; d_call: NA; j_call: TRBJ2-1; cdr3_aa: CASSPVEGGKQFF; cdr3_nt: TGTGCCAGCAGCCCCGTGGAGGGCGGTAAGCAGTTCTTC
clone_size: few; v_call: TRBV29-1; d_call: NA; j_call: TRBJ2-2; cdr3_aa: CSVTGSGNTGELFF; cdr3_nt: TGCAGCGTTACAGGGAGTGGGAACACCGGGGAGCTGTTTTTT
clone_size: NA; v_call: TRBV30; d_call: NA; j_call: TRBJ1-2; cdr3_aa: CAWMGQTLWGYTF; cdr3_nt: TGTGCCTGGATGGGCCAAACCCTATGGGGCTACACCTTC
clone_size: few; v_call: TRBV6-5; d_call: TRBD1; j_call: TRBJ1-4; cdr3_aa: CASRTGSEKLFF; cdr3_nt: TGTGCCAGCAGGACAGGGAGTGAAAAACTGTTTTTT
clone_size: NA; v_call: TRBV6-6; d_call: TRBD1; j_call: TRBJ2-1; cdr3_aa: CASSMTGDEQFF; cdr3_nt: TGTGCCAGCAGCATGACAGGGGATGAGCAGTTCTTC
clone_size: NA; v_call: TRBV28; d_call: NA; j_call: TRBJ1-6; cdr3_aa: CASSFQPGGVYNSPLHF; cdr3_nt: TGTGCCAGCAGTTTCCAACCCGGAGGGGTTTATAATTCACCCCTCCACTTT